A selection of T cell receptor beta chains follows, all from one sample in a study of T cells after yellow fever vaccination. A single record per CDR3 protein comes from TCRdb applying MiXCR to the 5' RACE reads. The sample lists 200,000 to 300,000 distinct CDR3 sequences; approximately 6.7% were seen once. The sequenced sample was CD4+ T cells sorted from PBMCs, obtained on the day of the yellow fever booster vaccination. All receptors derive from a man aged 25-40 years who received the YFV17D yellow fever vaccine. Both conserved end residues are part of each CDR3. D genes are given only for firm matches. Only part of the rows carry a size: once, few, many, or a class if the clone is expanded.

j_call d_call v_call clone_size cdr3_nt cdr3_aa
TRBJ2-3 TRBD2 TRBV27 few TGTGCCAGCGGTGGGACTAGCGGCACAGATACGCAGTATTTT CASGGTSGTDTQYF
TRBJ2-1 NA TRBV7-2 NA TGTGCCAGCAGCTTAGCGGAGATGGGTTACAATGAGCAGTTCTTC CASSLAEMGYNEQFF
TRBJ2-1 NA TRBV3-1 many TGTGCCAGCAGCCAAGAGGGCAAGGGTACCTACAATGAGCAGTTCTTC CASSQEGKGTYNEQFF
TRBJ1-2 NA TRBV6-1 few TGTGCCAGCCGCGGTCCTCCCCGTCGGACTAATGGCTACACCTTC CASRGPPRRTNGYTF
TRBJ2-7 NA TRBV20-1 few TGCAGTGCGGGGCCGAGTGAAGGGAGGGAGCAGTACTTC CSAGPSEGREQYF
TRBJ2-2 TRBD2 TRBV12-3/TRBV12-4 NA TGTGCCAGCAGTCTCGGACTAGCGGGACAGGGCGGGGAGCTGTTTTTT CASSLGLAGQGGELFF
TRBJ2-2 NA TRBV24-1 few TGTGCCACCAGTGTACGGGCCGGGGAGCTGTTTTTT CATSVRAGELFF
TRBJ2-7 NA TRBV3-1 NA TGTGCCAGCAGCCAAGATGGATTAGCCGAGCAGTACTTC CASSQDGLAEQYF
TRBJ1-5 TRBD1 TRBV2 many TGTGCCAGCAGCGCTTCGACAGGGGGCCGCAATCAGCCCCAGCATTTT CASSASTGGRNQPQHF
TRBJ1-6 TRBD1 TRBV7-2 few TGTGCCAGCAGCCCTCAGGGGGTGGGTAATTCACCCCTCCACTTT CASSPQGVGNSPLHF
TRBJ1-5 NA TRBV20-1 few TGCAGTGCTAGGCGGGAACCGAATCAGCCCCAGCATTTT CSARREPNQPQHF